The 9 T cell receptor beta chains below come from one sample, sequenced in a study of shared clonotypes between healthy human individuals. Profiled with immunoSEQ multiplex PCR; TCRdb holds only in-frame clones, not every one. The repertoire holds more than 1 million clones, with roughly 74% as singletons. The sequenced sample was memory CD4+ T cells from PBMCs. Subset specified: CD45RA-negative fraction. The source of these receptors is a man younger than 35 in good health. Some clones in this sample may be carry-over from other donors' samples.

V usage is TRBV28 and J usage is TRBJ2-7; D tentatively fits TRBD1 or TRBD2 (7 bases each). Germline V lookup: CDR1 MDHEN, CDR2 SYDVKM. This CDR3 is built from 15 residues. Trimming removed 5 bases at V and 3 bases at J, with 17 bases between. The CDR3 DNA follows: TGTGCCAGCAGTCCGCATCCAGGGGGGGGCTACGAGCAGTACTTC. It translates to CASSPHPGGGYEQYF.

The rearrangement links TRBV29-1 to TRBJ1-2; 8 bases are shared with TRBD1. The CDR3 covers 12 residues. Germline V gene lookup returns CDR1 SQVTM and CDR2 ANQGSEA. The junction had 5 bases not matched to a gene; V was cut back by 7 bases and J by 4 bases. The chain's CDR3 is CSARTGGYGYTF. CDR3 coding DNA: TGCAGCGCTCGAACAGGGGGCTATGGCTACACCTTC.

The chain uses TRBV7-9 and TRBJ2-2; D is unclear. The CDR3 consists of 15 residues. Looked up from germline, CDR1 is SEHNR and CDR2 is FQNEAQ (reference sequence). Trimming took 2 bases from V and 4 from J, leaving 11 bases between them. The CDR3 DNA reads TGTGCCAGCAGCTTATCCCGAGGTCCCACCGGGGAGCTGTTTTTT. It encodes CASSLSRGPTGELFF.

The CDR3 loop reads CASRSDGDTQYF. The CDR3 bases are TGCGCCAGCCGATCGGACGGCGATACGCAGTATTTT. J is TRBJ2-3 and V is TRBV5-1, with no clear D. Between the trimmed V and J ends, which lost 7 bases and 6 bases, there was a span of 12 bases. The CDR3 contains 12 residues. Germline assignment: CDR1 SGHRS and CDR2 YFSETQ. Full variable domain (missing parts from reference TRBV5-1 and TRBJ2-3): KAGVTQTPRYLIKTRGQQVTLSCSPISGHRSVSWYQQTPGQGLQFLFEYFSETQRNKGNFPGRFSGRQFSNSRSEMNVSTLELGDSALYLCASRSDGDTQYFGPGTRLTVL.

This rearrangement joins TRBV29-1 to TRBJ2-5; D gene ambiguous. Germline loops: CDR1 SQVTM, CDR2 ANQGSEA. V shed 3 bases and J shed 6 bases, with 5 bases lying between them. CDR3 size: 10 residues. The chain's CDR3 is CSVEIQTQYF. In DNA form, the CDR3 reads TGCAGCGTTGAGATTCAGACCCAGTACTTC.

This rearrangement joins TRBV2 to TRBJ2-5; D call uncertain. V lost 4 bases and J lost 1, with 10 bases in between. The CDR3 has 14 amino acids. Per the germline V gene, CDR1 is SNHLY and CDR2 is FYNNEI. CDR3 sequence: CASSGAGAQETQYF. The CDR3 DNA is TGTGCCAGCAGTGGGGCAGGAGCCCAAGAGACCCAGTACTTC.

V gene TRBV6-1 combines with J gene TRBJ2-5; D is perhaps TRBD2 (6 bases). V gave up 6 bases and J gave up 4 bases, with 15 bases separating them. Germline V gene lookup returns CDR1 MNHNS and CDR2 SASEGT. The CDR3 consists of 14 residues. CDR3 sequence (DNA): TGTGCCAGCAGCCGGAGCCGGGACTTAGAGACCCAGTACTTC. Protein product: CASSRSRDLETQYF.

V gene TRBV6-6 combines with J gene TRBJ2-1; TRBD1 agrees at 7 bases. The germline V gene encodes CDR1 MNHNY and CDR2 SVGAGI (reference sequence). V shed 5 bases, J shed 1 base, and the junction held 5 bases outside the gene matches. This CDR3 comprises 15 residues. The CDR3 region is CASSQTRGSYNEQFF. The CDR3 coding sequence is TGTGCCAGCAGTCAGACCAGGGGGTCCTACAATGAGCAGTTCTTC.

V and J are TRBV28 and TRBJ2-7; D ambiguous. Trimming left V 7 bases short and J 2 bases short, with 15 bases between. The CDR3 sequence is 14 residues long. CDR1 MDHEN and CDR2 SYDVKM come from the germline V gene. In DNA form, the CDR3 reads TGTGCCAGCACCCTGGGCCCCAAGCCCTACGAGCAGTACTTC. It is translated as CASTLGPKPYEQYF.